This TCR beta chain derives from a study of control samples from healthy donors and cancer patients. There are 15 residues in the CDR3. Germline lookup yields CDR1 GTSNPN and CDR2 SVGIG (reference sequence). Trimming took off 4 bases at V and 1 base at J, with 16 bases between the two ends. TCRdb's table, derived via immunoSEQ multiplex PCR, lists solely in-frame clones and lacks some. Of roughly 100,000 clones listed, about 89% were seen once; the top ten hold over 0.85%. The receptor's source is a young woman in good health. The sequenced material came from blood. The V gene is TRBV30, the J gene TRBJ1-1; D unresolved. As DNA, the CDR3 is TGTGCCTGGACTCGCAACTCGCTCGGGAACACTGAAGCTTTCTTT. As protein: CAWTRNSLGNTEAFF.